This T cell receptor (beta chain) was recorded in a study of CD8+CD57+ T cells in acquired aplastic anemia. Overall study: DNA from sorted CD4+ and CD8+ cells averaged approximately 3.5 ug. Study results and limitations: Patients shared around 31 CD8+ CDR3 sequences with controls. Statistical testing detected no significant gap in CD8+ Simpson's diversity between patients and controls.

This clonotype was seen only a few times. The antigen is unknown. Profiling of TCR beta VDJ combinations and CDR3 sequences used genomic DNA as template. In TCRdb, the reads were re-called with MiXCR into one record per CDR3 protein. The sample holds some 220,000 distinct CDR3 sequences, roughly 35% seen once. CDR1 is LNHDA, CDR2 SQIVND, per germline (reference sequence). This CDR3 comprises 13 residues. V was pared by 9 bases and J by 9 bases, with 14 bases of the junction left unmatched. The source material was sorted CD4+, CD8+, or CD8+CD57+ T cells (not recorded which) from PBMCs. The chain recombines TRBV19 with TRBJ2-7, with TRBD1 matching 7 bases. The sequence came from a human donor in good health, serving as a control. The CDR3 protein is CASSPGQTLGQYF. The DNA for the CDR3 is TGTGCCAGCTCCCCGGGACAGACCTTAGGGCAGTACTTC.